This is a list of T cell receptor beta chains from one sample in a study of OX40 agonist ivuxolimab in advanced cancers. Here immunoSEQ multiplex PCR was the method, and the copy in TCRdb shows in-frame clones only, minus some. The sample carries 76,000 or so clones, 70% to 90% recorded once. The material was CD4+ or CD8+ T cells sorted from blood, obtained in a trial of the OX40 agonist ivuxolimab. The source of these receptors is an adult with an advanced solid tumor such as melanoma, head and neck, liver or kidney cancer. CDR3s leave out the opening cysteine and the closing phenylalanine or tryptophan. Clone size appears in some rows only: once, few, many, or a class for an expanded clone.

clone_size	j_call	v_call	cdr3_aa
few	TRBJ1-5	TRBV6-1	ASSDEQPQH
.	TRBJ2-3	TRBV6-5	ASSYVRARGTDTQY
once	TRBJ2-7	TRBV15	ATSRGLSYEQY
once	TRBJ1-4	TRBV18	ASSPRTGNEKLF
.	TRBJ2-1	TRBV7-2	ASSQTTNEQF
.	TRBJ2-3	TRBV6-4	ASSANGDTDTQY
.	TRBJ2-7	TRBV10-1	ASSGGTGGSEQY
.	TRBJ1-2	TRBV19	ASSPLAATNGYT
.	TRBJ2-7	TRBV18	ASSSGQTYEQY
.	TRBJ2-7	TRBV2	ASSEALLSYEQY
.	TRBJ1-2	TRBV6-5	ASSYRIASYGYT
.	TRBJ1-1	TRBV7-2	ASDLDGGMGTEAF
.	TRBJ2-3	TRBV7-6	ASSLTTSRDTQY
.	TRBJ1-1	TRBV5-1	ASRDRLMNTEAF
.	TRBJ2-2	TRBV19	ASSLGGPNTGELF
.	TRBJ2-4	TRBV2	ASSEGGYIQY
.	TRBJ2-5	TRBV5-1	ASSLGTSGALGETQY
few	TRBJ2-7	TRBV2	ASGAGQGASEQY
.	TRBJ2-7	TRBV6-6	ASSYLIRDEQY
.	TRBJ2-7	TRBV12-5	ASGDRDRGNEQY
.	TRBJ2-3	TRBV5-1	ASSLAQGLYTDTQY
.	TRBJ1-5	TRBV5-6	ASSLKGFNQPQH
.	TRBJ1-5	TRBV7-2	ASSLVGGSNQPQH
.	TRBJ2-2	TRBV7-9	ASSPLEEATGELF
many	TRBJ1-6	TRBV18	ASSPSRGSPLH
.	TRBJ2-1	TRBV25-1	ASSADRPIGEQF
.	TRBJ1-4	TRBV2	ASSEGGINEKLF
.	TRBJ2-1	TRBV7-2	ASQVGRNNEQF
.	TRBJ2-7	TRBV5-3	ARSFPPSRGDYEQY
.	TRBJ2-1	TRBV5-1	ASSPPGGGLEGQF
.	TRBJ2-1	TRBV6-1	ASSDPSGTGGNEQF
.	TRBJ2-7	TRBV11-3	ASSLAVSGNFYEQY
.	TRBJ2-5	TRBV7-2	ASSLTRDRQETQY
few	TRBJ1-3	TRBV7-9	ASSLAGLTGNTIY
.	TRBJ2-1	TRBV4-1	ASSQDRAAGVPNEQF
.	.	TRBV7-3	ASSCPCYSSYEQY
.	TRBJ2-3	TRBV7-9	ASSQGLGTSNTDTQY
.	TRBJ1-1	TRBV6-5	ASRTGTLNTEAF
.	TRBJ2-7	TRBV4-1	ASSQEGGYEQY
.	TRBJ1-2	TRBV29-1	SVVENYGYT
.	TRBJ1-1	TRBV7-2	ASSFFERVNTEAF
once	TRBJ1-5	TRBV13	ASSLGGPAGQPQH
.	TRBJ2-2	TRBV7-3	ASSSPGQGHGELF
.	TRBJ2-7	TRBV10-3	AIRAGTSGSLSYEQY
.	TRBJ2-3	TRBV19	ASSPGVITDTQY
.	TRBJ2-7	TRBV13	ASSLVPAGYEQY
.	TRBJ2-7	TRBV18	ASSPPDKYEQY
.	TRBJ2-7	TRBV2	ASVRRQGYYEQY
once	TRBJ2-7	TRBV5-1	ASNPTGGRATYEQY
few	TRBJ2-1	TRBV7-2	ASSFGRLYNEQF
.	TRBJ1-1	TRBV20-1	SARGVGEAF
.	TRBJ2-5	TRBV19	ASSIGVGRQETQY
.	TRBJ2-4	TRBV7-9	ASSGRAAKNIQY
.	TRBJ2-4	TRBV15	ATSRGTAKNIQY
.	TRBJ2-7	TRBV7-3	ASSLSQGVGEQY
.	TRBJ2-7	TRBV5-6	ASSLVGAGLDEQY
once	TRBJ1-4	TRBV4-2	ASSPRQGISTNEKLF